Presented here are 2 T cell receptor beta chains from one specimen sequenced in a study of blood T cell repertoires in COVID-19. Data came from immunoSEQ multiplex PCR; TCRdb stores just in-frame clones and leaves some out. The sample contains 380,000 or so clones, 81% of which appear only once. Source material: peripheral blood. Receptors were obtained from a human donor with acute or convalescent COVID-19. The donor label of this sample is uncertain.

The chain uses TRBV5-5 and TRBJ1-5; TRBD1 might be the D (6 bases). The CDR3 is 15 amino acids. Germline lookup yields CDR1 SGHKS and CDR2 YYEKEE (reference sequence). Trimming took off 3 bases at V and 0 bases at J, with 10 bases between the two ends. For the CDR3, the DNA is TGTGCCAGCAGCTCCGGACAGTATAGCAATCAGCCCCAGCATTTT. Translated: CASSSGQYSNQPQHF. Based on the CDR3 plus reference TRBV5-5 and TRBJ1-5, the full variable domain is DAGVTQSPTHLIKTRGQQVTLRCSPISGHKSVSWYQQVLGQGPQFIFQYYEKEERGRGNFPDRFSARQFPNYSSELNVNALLLGDSALYLCASSSGQYSNQPQHFGDGTRLSIL.

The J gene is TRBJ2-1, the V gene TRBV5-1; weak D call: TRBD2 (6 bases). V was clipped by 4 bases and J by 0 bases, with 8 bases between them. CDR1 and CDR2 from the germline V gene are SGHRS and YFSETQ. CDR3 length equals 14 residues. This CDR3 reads CASSRLGSYNEQFF. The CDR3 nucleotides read TGCGCCAGCAGCCGACTAGGCTCCTACAATGAGCAGTTCTTC.